This passage covers 6 T cell receptor beta chains from one sample sequenced in a study of Tregs in tolerant kidney transplant recipients. Method: immunoSEQ multiplex PCR; TCRdb's copy keeps in-frame clones and lacks some. The data show some 110,000 clones, 92% seen once. Input material: CD4+ T cells from blood. These receptors were taken from a human donor in good health.

The chain has TRBV19 and TRBJ2-4; 14 bases are a match to TRBD2. The germline CDR1 and CDR2 sequences are LNHDA and SQIVND (reference sequence). This CDR3 has 20 residues. V was clipped by 11 bases and J by 0 bases; unmatched bases: 18. CDR3 sequence reads: CASKGGFMGLAGVAKNIQYF. DNA for the CDR3: TGTGCCTCGAAAGGGGGGTTTATGGGACTAGCGGGAGTAGCCAAAAACATTCAGTACTTC.

V usage is TRBV13 and J usage is TRBJ2-1; 7 nucleotides match TRBD1. Germline V gene lookup returns CDR1 PRHDT and CDR2 FYEKMQ (reference sequence). The CDR3 consists of 12 residues. V gave up 4 bases and J gave up 14 bases; unmatched junction bases: 8. CDR3 in amino acids: CASSSSDRIKFF. The CDR3 DNA sequence: TGTGCCAGCAGCTCTTCGGACAGGATTAAGTTCTTC.

The sample holds one count of this clone. The J gene is TRBJ2-7, the V gene TRBV7-8; D perhaps matches TRBD2 (5 bases). V was cut by 3 bases and J by 6 bases, with 12 bases left in between. Germline CDR1 is SGHVS and CDR2 is FQNEAQ. CDR3 length: 13 residues. The CDR3 here is CASSFGESGEQYF. CDR3 in DNA: TGTGCCAGCAGCTTCGGGGAATCGGGCGAGCAGTACTTC.

The J gene is TRBJ1-2, the V gene TRBV7-9; D is undetermined. CDR3 length equals 16 residues. The germline V gene has CDR1 SEHNR and CDR2 FQNEAQ (reference sequence). Between the trimmed V and J ends, which lost 1 base and 3 bases, there was a span of 15 bases. CDR3: CASSLGQVPSDYGYTF. CDR3 DNA sequence: TGTGCCAGCAGCTTAGGGCAGGTCCCTTCGGACTATGGCTACACCTTC. The full variable domain, in which reference TRBV7-9 and TRBJ1-2 provide the parts outside the CDR3, is DTGVSQNPRHKITKRGQNVTFRCDPISEHNRLYWYRQTLGQGPEFLTYFQNEAQLEKSRLLSDRFSAERPKGSFSTLEIQRTEQGDSAMYLCASSLGQVPSDYGYTFGSGTRLTVV.

The J gene is TRBJ2-1, the V gene TRBV6-5; possibly TRBD2 for D (5 bases). The CDR3 is made up of 15 amino acids. Germline lookup yields CDR1 MNHEY and CDR2 SVGAGI. With 0 bases removed from V and 7 bases from J, the gap between germline ends came to 13 bases. CDR3 in DNA: TGTGCCAGCAGTTACTCGACTAACCTCGGGAATGAGCAGTTCTTC. This encodes CASSYSTNLGNEQFF.

The chain links TRBV20-1 to TRBJ1-4; D gene uncertain. This CDR3 contains 11 residues. The germline V and J ends were trimmed by 1 base and 12 bases, with 9 bases remaining between them. The germline V gene encodes CDR1 DFQATT and CDR2 SNEGSKA (reference sequence). The CDR3 loop reads CSARARGELFF. CDR3 DNA sequence: TGCAGTGCTAGAGCCCGGGGAGAACTGTTTTTT.